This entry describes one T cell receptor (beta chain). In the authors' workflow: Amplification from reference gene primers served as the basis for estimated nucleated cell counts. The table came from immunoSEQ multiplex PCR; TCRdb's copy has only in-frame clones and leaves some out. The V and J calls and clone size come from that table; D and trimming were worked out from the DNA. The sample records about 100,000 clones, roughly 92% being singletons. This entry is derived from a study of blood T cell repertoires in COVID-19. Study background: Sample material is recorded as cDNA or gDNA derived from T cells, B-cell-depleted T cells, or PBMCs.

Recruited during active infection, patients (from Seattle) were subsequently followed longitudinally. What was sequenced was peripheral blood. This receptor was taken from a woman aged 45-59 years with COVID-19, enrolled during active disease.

The CDR3 sequence is CASSPSGPYEQYF. CDR3 DNA sequence: TGTGCCAGCAGCCCCAGCGGGCCCTACGAGCAGTACTTC. V is TRBV11-2 and J is TRBJ2-7; D perhaps matches TRBD2 (6 bases). Looked up from germline, CDR1 is SGHAT and CDR2 is FQNNGV. Trimming shortened V by 5 bases and J by 2 bases, and 10 bases separated the two germline ends. This CDR3 contains 13 residues.